These T cell receptor beta chains were read from a single sample in a study of CD8+ T cells in alopecia areata. The assay was immunoSEQ multiplex PCR, and TCRdb's table has in-frame clones only and misses some. Of nearly 200,000 clones in the sample, 58% are singletons; the top ten hold 5% to 6%. The sequencing here drew on CD4+ T cells sorted from blood, taken at week 24, from a patient treated with tofacitinib. These receptors were obtained from a human donor with alopecia areata. The CDR3 runs from the conserved cysteine through the conserved F or W. Each record gives: V gene, D gene, clone size, J gene, CDR3 length, CDR3 DNA, CDR3 protein. The D gene is left open where the match is weak. Size is omitted from some rows. Given values are once, few, many or a class for expanded clones.

V: TRBV29-1; D: .; size: .; J: TRBJ1-4; length: 14; DNA: TGCAGCGTTGGTCGCTTTGGACCGGGGGAAAAACTGTTTTTT; CDR3: CSVGRFGPGEKLFF
V: TRBV27; D: TRBD1; size: .; J: TRBJ2-7; length: 14; DNA: TGTGCCAGCAGTCCCGGGACAGGGGTTAGGGAGCAGTACTTC; CDR3: CASSPGTGVREQYF
V: TRBV5-4; D: TRBD2; size: .; J: TRBJ2-7; length: 15; DNA: TGTGCCAGCAGCTTGGCTAGCGGGGTGCCCTACGAGCAGTACTTC; CDR3: CASSLASGVPYEQYF
V: TRBV29-1; D: .; size: .; J: TRBJ1-1; length: 13; DNA: TGCAGCGTCGACCTGGGACGGGGGACTGAAGCTTTCTTT; CDR3: CSVDLGRGTEAFF
V: TRBV27; D: .; size: .; J: TRBJ1-1; length: 17; DNA: TGTGCCAGCAGTGGGACCGGGACAAACCTCATGAACACTGAAGCTTTCTTT; CDR3: CASSGTGTNLMNTEAFF
V: TRBV29-1; D: .; size: .; J: TRBJ2-7; length: 11; DNA: TGCAGCGTTGAAGATCGCGAGACACAGTACTTC; CDR3: CSVEDRETQYF
V: TRBV5-1; D: .; size: .; J: TRBJ2-3; length: 15; DNA: TGCGCCAGCAGCTTGACAGTAACTAGCACAGATACGCAGTATTTT; CDR3: CASSLTVTSTDTQYF
V: TRBV28; D: TRBD1; size: .; J: TRBJ1-1; length: 15; DNA: TGTGCCAGCAGTAAAAGACAGGGCCCAGGAACTGAAGCTTTCTTT; CDR3: CASSKRQGPGTEAFF
V: TRBV5-1; D: .; size: .; J: TRBJ2-7; length: 14; DNA: TGCGCCAGCAGCTTGGGCGCAGGGGTCCACGAGCAGTACTTC; CDR3: CASSLGAGVHEQYF
V: TRBV29-1; D: .; size: few; J: TRBJ2-6; length: 16; DNA: TGCAGCGTCGCCGGGCGAGGATTCACTGGGGCCAACGTCCTGACTTTC; CDR3: CSVAGRGFTGANVLTF